A single sample gave rise to the 29 T cell receptor beta chains below, sequenced in a study of shared clonotypes between healthy human individuals. Produced via immunoSEQ multiplex PCR; TCRdb's table is partial and in-frame only. The data contain around 200,000 clones, roughly 93% of them singletons. Sequenced input: naive CD4+ T cells sorted from blood. Described subset: CD45RA+ positively selected. The receptor set was obtained from a woman in her twenties or thirties in good health.

The chain recombines TRBV5-1 with TRBJ2-7; 8 bases align to TRBD1. Germline CDR1 SGHRS, CDR2 YFSETQ. Trimming took 4 bases from V and 4 from J; bases not matched to a gene: 10. This CDR3 contains 15 residues. The CDR3 protein is CASSRDRGPRYEQYF. Here the CDR3 DNA reads TGCGCCAGCAGCCGAGACAGGGGACCACGATACGAGCAGTACTTC.

CDR3 DNA: TGTGCCAGCAGCCAAGGGGCACCCAATGAGCAGTTCTTC. Its translation is CASSQGAPNEQFF. The rearrangement uses TRBV7-7 and TRBJ2-1; D might be TRBD1 (5 bases). Germline V CDR1 and CDR2: SSHAT, FNYEAQ (reference sequence). V lost 5 bases to trimming and J lost 6 bases, with 11 bases between them. This CDR3 contains 13 residues.

The sample holds a few counts of this clone. The V call is TRBV28, the J call TRBJ1-5; no firm D call. V was pared by 4 bases and J by 0 bases, with 4 bases between. The CDR3 has 13 amino acids. Germline V gives CDR1 MDHEN, CDR2 SYDVKM. The DNA for the CDR3 is TGTGCCAGCAGTTGGAATAGCAATCAGCCCCAGCATTTT. Amino acid sequence: CASSWNSNQPQHF.

The rearrangement joins TRBV19 to TRBJ1-3, with D maybe TRBD1 (6 bases). Germline V gene sequence: CDR1 LNHDA, CDR2 SQIVND (reference sequence). This CDR3 spans 15 amino acids. V was shortened by 3 bases and J by 1 base, with 10 bases between the two germline ends. The CDR3 spells CASSMDRPSGNTIYF. The CDR3, as DNA: TGTGCCAGTAGTATGGACAGACCTTCTGGAAACACCATATATTTT.

The chain employs TRBV30 and TRBJ2-7, with 9 positions matching TRBD1. The CDR3 is made up of 13 amino acids. The J segment lost 6 bases and the V segment lost 4 bases, leaving 7 bases of the junction unmatched. Germline assignment: CDR1 GTSNPN and CDR2 SVGIG (reference sequence). CDR3 nucleotide sequence: TGTGCCTGGAACACAGGGGGCAAGGCCGAGCAGTACTTC. Residues: CAWNTGGKAEQYF.

The chain employs TRBV29-1 and TRBJ2-1; D uncertain. Trimming took 6 bases from V and 5 from J, leaving 11 bases between them. This CDR3 is built from 12 residues. CDR1 and CDR2 (germline): SQVTM, ANQGSEA. The CDR3, as DNA: TGCAGCGTGGAGTACACCCACAATGAGCAGTTCTTC. This codes for CSVEYTHNEQFF.

CDR3 in amino acids: CASSYADTEAFF. CDR3 DNA: TGTGCCAGCAGTTACGCAGACACTGAAGCTTTCTTT. The J gene is TRBJ1-1, the V gene TRBV6-6; unclear D gene. The CDR3 totals 12 residues. Trimming took 2 bases from V and 3 from J, leaving 4 bases between them. CDR1 MNHNY and CDR2 SVGAGI come from the germline V gene (reference sequence).

The V call is TRBV30, the J call TRBJ2-7; D gene uncertain. V lost 2 bases and J 4 bases, leaving 6 bases between the germline ends. The CDR3 consists of 11 residues. Germline V gene sequence: CDR1 GTSNPN, CDR2 SVGIG (reference sequence). The CDR3 protein is CAWSTSYEQYF. CDR3 nucleotides: TGTGCCTGGAGTACCAGTTACGAGCAGTACTTC.

V usage is TRBV9 and J usage is TRBJ2-6; D call uncertain. The germline V and J ends were trimmed by 0 bases and 0 bases, with 13 bases remaining between them. From germline, CDR1 is SGDLS and CDR2 YYNGEE. The CDR3 is 18 residues long. CDR3 protein: CASSVEPDPSSGANVLTF. For the CDR3, the DNA is TGTGCCAGCAGCGTAGAGCCGGATCCCTCCTCTGGGGCCAACGTCCTGACTTTC.

The V gene is TRBV5-1, the J gene TRBJ2-2, with TRBD1 matching 9 bases. J lost 4 bases, V lost 3 bases, and 7 bases had no gene match. The CDR3 is 16 residues long. Germline assignment: CDR1 SGHRS and CDR2 YFSETQ. CDR3 in DNA: TGCGCCAGCAGCTCCTCCGGGACAGGGAGCACCGGGGAGCTGTTTTTT. It encodes CASSSSGTGSTGELFF.

CDR3 sequence reads: CASSPGTSGEGEQYF. Here the CDR3 DNA reads TGTGCCAGCAGTCCCGGGACTAGCGGGGAGGGCGAGCAGTACTTC. The chain recombines TRBV27 with TRBJ2-7; 13 bases are a match to TRBD2. The junction had 7 bases not matched to a gene; V was cut back by 5 bases and J by 6 bases. Per germline, CDR1 MNHEY and CDR2 SMNVEV (reference sequence). The CDR3 consists of 15 residues.

The rearrangement links TRBV5-8 to TRBJ1-4; D not certain. Per germline, CDR1 SGHTS and CDR2 YDEGEE. Trimming removed 0 bases from V and 5 bases from J, with 5 bases in between. This CDR3 comprises 13 residues. CDR3 loop: CASSLVRNEKLFF. The DNA for the CDR3 is TGTGCCAGCAGCTTGGTTCGGAATGAAAAACTGTTTTTT.

The J gene is TRBJ2-1, the V gene TRBV9, with a tentative D call TRBD1 (6 bases). This CDR3 region has 13 residues. Germline assignment: CDR1 SGDLS and CDR2 YYNGEE. Trimming shortened V by 5 bases and J by 10 bases, and 16 bases separated the two germline ends. CDR3 loop: CASSSRDRGEQFF. The DNA of the CDR3 is TGTGCCAGCAGTTCTAGAGATAGGGGGGAGCAGTTCTTC.

This chain connects TRBV5-1 to TRBJ2-5, with D possibly TRBD2 on 6 matching bases. Germline V CDR1 and CDR2: SGHRS, YFSETQ. The V gene lost 2 bases and the J gene lost 4 bases, with 15 bases spanning the gap. The CDR3 runs to 15 residues. CDR3 DNA sequence: TGCGCCAGCAGCTTCGCGGGACTGGAAGGAGAGACCCAGTACTTC. The encoded protein is CASSFAGLEGETQYF.

The chain employs TRBV11-2 and TRBJ1-1; weak D call: TRBD1 (6 bases). Trimming left V 5 bases short and J 9 bases short, with 19 bases between. Germline CDR1 is SGHAT and CDR2 is FQNNGV. The CDR3 covers 14 residues. CDR3 protein: CASSPRADRHKAFF. The CDR3 DNA reads TGTGCCAGCAGCCCCCGTGCAGACAGGCACAAAGCTTTCTTT.

This rearrangement joins TRBV6-5 to TRBJ2-7, with 12 bases identical to TRBD1. Germline assignment: CDR1 MNHEY and CDR2 SVGAGI. After removal of 0 bases from V and 3 bases from J, the junction contained 3 bases not matched to a gene. The CDR3 covers 16 residues. CDR3 sequence (DNA): TGTGCCAGCAGTTACTCGGGGACAGGGGGCTACTACGAGCAGTACTTC. Its translation: CASSYSGTGGYYEQYF.

The chain carries TRBV5-5 and TRBJ2-7; D perhaps matches TRBD1 (6 bases). The CDR3 is made up of 13 amino acids. Germline values: CDR1 SGHKS, CDR2 YYEKEE (reference sequence). The V and J ends lost 0 bases and 3 bases respectively, with 7 bases between them. The CDR3 coding sequence is TGTGCCAGCAGCTTGGTAGGGGGCTACGAGCAGTACTTC. It yields the protein CASSLVGGYEQYF.

V and J are TRBV28 and TRBJ1-3, with a tentative D call TRBD1 (5 bases). The germline CDR1 and CDR2 sequences are MDHEN and SYDVKM. V dropped 1 base and J dropped 1 base, with 14 bases sitting between them. The CDR3 runs 17 residues. The CDR3 region has the DNA TGTGCCAGCAGTTTATTCACCGGGGGGGAATCTGGAAACACCATATATTTT. Translating gives CASSLFTGGESGNTIYF. Drawing the rest from reference TRBV28 and TRBJ1-3, the complete variable domain is DVKVTQSSRYLVKRTGEKVFLECVQDMDHENMFWYRQDPGLGLRLIYFSYDVKMKEKGDIPEGYSVSREKKERFSLILESASTNQTSMYLCASSLFTGGESGNTIYFGEGSWLTVV.

The rearrangement links TRBV5-1 to TRBJ2-5; D remains ambiguous. Germline V gene lookup returns CDR1 SGHRS and CDR2 YFSETQ. Trimming stripped 0 bases from V and 1 base from J, with 4 bases between. The CDR3 has 13 residues. The DNA for the CDR3 is TGCGCCAGCAGCTTGGCCCCCCAAGAGACCCAGTACTTC. As protein: CASSLAPQETQYF.

The chain carries TRBV28 and TRBJ1-1; 8 bases are a match to TRBD1. V trimming: 11 bases; J trimming: 4 bases; junction bases outside the gene matches: 15. CDR3 size: 15 residues. CDR1 MDHEN and CDR2 SYDVKM come from the germline V gene. The CDR3 DNA reads as TGTGCCTCCCTGGACAGGGCACTTCTGGGCACTGAAGCTTTCTTT. Encoded protein: CASLDRALLGTEAFF. Combining the CDR3 with reference TRBV28 and TRBJ1-1 gives the whole variable domain DVKVTQSSRYLVKRTGEKVFLECVQDMDHENMFWYRQDPGLGLRLIYFSYDVKMKEKGDIPEGYSVSREKKERFSLILESASTNQTSMYLCASLDRALLGTEAFFGQGTRLTVV.

This chain joins TRBV28 and TRBJ2-7; 9 positions agree with TRBD2. The trim removed 7 bases at V and 4 bases at J, leaving 14 bases unmatched. The germline gives CDR1 MDHEN, CDR2 SYDVKM. This CDR3 contains 16 residues. CDR3 amino acids: CASTSTGSGSGYEQYF. The CDR3 region has the DNA TGTGCCAGCACCTCAACGGGTAGCGGGAGTGGGTACGAGCAGTACTTC. The entire variable domain, with the rest obtained from reference TRBV28 and TRBJ2-7, is as follows: DVKVTQSSRYLVKRTGEKVFLECVQDMDHENMFWYRQDPGLGLRLIYFSYDVKMKEKGDIPEGYSVSREKKERFSLILESASTNQTSMYLCASTSTGSGSGYEQYFGPGTRLTVT.

This clone was recorded a few times. The chain joins TRBV7-8 to TRBJ1-5; no firm D call. Deletions cut 4 bases from V and 4 bases from J, with 8 bases between. The CDR3 loop spans 13 amino acids. The V gene's germline CDR1 is SGHVS and CDR2 FQNEAQ. The CDR3 loop is CASSSQSNQPQHF. The CDR3 nucleotides are TGTGCCAGCAGCTCGCAGAGTAATCAGCCCCAGCATTTT.

The chain combines TRBV28 with TRBJ1-5; 9 bases are a match to TRBD1. CDR3 length: 15 amino acids. CDR1 is MDHEN, CDR2 SYDVKM, per germline. V dropped 6 bases and J dropped 1; count of bases not matched to a gene: 4. CDR3 in amino acids: CASRDRGLSNQPQHF. The CDR3 DNA reads TGTGCCAGCAGGGACAGGGGCCTGAGCAATCAGCCCCAGCATTTT.

The chain has TRBV7-2 and TRBJ2-5, with a weak D call TRBD2 (6 bases). The end of the DNA is better explained by TRBJ2-7, so the J call may be wrong. The V gene's germline CDR1 is SGHTA and CDR2 FQGNSA. This CDR3 contains 15 residues. CDR3 coding DNA: TGTGCCAGCAGCCTCCCTTGGACTACTACCTACGAGCAGTACTTC. Its protein is CASSLPWTTTYEQYF.

V gene TRBV18 combines with J gene TRBJ2-2; 10 bases fit TRBD1. Trimming cost V 3 bases and J 9 bases; bases outside gene matches: 13. CDR3 size: 17 residues. CDR1 is KGHSH, CDR2 LQKENI, per germline. In nucleotides, the CDR3 is TGTGCCAGCTCACCCCTGAGAGGACAGGGGGATAGGCGGGAGCTGTTTTTT. Translated, it gives CASSPLRGQGDRRELFF. The complete variable domain, with remaining parts taken from reference TRBV18 and TRBJ2-2, reads NAGVMQNPRHLVRRRGQEARLRCSPMKGHSHVYWYRQLPEEGLKFMVYLQKENIIDESGMPKERFSAEFPKEGPSILRIQQVVRGDSAAYFCASSPLRGQGDRRELFFGEGSRLTVL.

The chain combines TRBV2 with TRBJ1-2; D uncertain. CDR1 is SNHLY and CDR2 is FYNNEI in the germline V gene. Trimming cost V 8 bases and J 14 bases, with 27 bases left between them. This CDR3 is 14 amino acids long. CDR3 DNA: TGTGCCAGCTTAATGGTAAAGGAAGCAGTTACAAGGACCTTC. This gives the protein CASLMVKEAVTRTF. The full variable domain, its missing parts supplied by reference TRBV2 and TRBJ1-2, is EPEVTQTPSHQVTQMGQEVILRCVPISNHLYFYWYRQILGQKVEFLVSFYNNEISEKSEIFDDQFSVERPDGSNFTLKIRSTKLEDSAMYFCASLMVKEAVTRTFGSGTRLTVV.

The chain is built from TRBV18 and TRBJ1-1; 7 bases line up with TRBD1. V gave up 3 bases and J gave up 3 bases; unmatched junction bases: 16. The CDR3 spans 18 residues. Germline CDR1 KGHSH, CDR2 LQKENI. The CDR3 coding sequence is TGTGCCAGCTCACCTTTCGCCTTACAAGACAGGGTCTACACTGAAGCTTTCTTT. Translating gives CASSPFALQDRVYTEAFF.

In this sample, this clone turned up once. The V call is TRBV10-3, the J call TRBJ2-7, with D possibly matching TRBD2 (6 bases). Trimming removed 4 bases from V and 5 bases from J, with 15 bases in between. The V gene's germline CDR1 is ENHRY and CDR2 SYGVKD. This CDR3 spans 14 amino acids. The CDR3 nucleotides are TGTGCCATCAGTGTGGGGGGTCCTGTGGACGAGCAGTACTTC. This encodes CAISVGGPVDEQYF.

The chain uses TRBV7-9 and TRBJ2-1; no firm D call. Trimming stripped 2 bases from V and 5 bases from J, with 10 bases between. The CDR3 runs to 14 residues. From germline, CDR1 is SEHNR and CDR2 FQNEAQ (reference sequence). In DNA form, the CDR3 reads TGTGCCAGCAGCTTACAACTAAGGAACAATGAGCAGTTCTTC. Protein product: CASSLQLRNNEQFF.